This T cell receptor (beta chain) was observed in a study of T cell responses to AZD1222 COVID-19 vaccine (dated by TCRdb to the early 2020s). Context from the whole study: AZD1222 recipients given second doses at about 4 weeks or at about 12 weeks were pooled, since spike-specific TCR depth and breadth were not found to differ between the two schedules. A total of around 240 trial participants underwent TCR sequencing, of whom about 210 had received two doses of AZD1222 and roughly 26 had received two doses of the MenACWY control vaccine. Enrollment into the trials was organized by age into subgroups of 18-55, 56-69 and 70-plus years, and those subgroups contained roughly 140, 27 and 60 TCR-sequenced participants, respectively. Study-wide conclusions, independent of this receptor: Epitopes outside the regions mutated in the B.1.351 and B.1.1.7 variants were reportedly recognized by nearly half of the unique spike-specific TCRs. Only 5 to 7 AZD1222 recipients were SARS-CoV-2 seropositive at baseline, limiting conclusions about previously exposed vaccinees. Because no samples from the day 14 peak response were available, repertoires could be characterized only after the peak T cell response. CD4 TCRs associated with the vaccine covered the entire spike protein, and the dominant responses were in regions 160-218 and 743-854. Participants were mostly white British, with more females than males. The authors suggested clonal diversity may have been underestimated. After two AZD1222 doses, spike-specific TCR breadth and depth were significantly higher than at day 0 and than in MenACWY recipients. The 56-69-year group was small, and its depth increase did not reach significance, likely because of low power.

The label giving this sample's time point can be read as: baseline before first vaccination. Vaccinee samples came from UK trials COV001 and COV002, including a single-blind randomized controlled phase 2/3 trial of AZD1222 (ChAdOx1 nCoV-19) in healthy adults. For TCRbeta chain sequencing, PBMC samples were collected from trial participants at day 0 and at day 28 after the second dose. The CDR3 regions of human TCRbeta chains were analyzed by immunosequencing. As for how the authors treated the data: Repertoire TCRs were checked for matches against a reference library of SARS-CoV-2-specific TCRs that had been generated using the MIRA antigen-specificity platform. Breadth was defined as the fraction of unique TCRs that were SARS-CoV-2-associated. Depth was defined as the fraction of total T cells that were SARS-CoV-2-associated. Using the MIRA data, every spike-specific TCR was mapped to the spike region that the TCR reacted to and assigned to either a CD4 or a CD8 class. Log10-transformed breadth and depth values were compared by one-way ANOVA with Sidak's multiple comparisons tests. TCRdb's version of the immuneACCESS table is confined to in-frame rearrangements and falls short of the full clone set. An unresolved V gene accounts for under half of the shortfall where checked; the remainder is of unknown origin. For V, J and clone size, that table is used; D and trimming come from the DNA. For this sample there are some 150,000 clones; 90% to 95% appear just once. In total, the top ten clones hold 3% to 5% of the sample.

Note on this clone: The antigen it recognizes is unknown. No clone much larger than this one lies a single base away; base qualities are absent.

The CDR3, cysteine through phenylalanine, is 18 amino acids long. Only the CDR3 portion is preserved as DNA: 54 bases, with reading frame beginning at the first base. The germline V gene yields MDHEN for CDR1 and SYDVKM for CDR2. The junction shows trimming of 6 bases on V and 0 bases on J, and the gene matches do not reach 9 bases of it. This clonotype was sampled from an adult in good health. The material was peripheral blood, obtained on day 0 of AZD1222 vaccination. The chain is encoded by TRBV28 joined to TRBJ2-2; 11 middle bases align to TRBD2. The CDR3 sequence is CASRAIAGGTSNTGELFF. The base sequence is TGTGCCAGCAGGGCTATAGCGGGAGGGACTTCGAACACCGGGGAGCTGTTTTTT.